The clone carrying this T cell receptor (beta chain) occurred many times. The source of the sample is a study of low-dose radiotherapy and immunotherapy resistance in tumors. On the study more broadly: A dose of 0.5 Gy per fraction was delivered to Cohort 1 every 2 weeks, for a total of 6.5 Gy. Patients received cyclophosphamide 200 mg/m2 intravenously every two weeks, the day before radiation-immunotherapy.

Alpha and beta chains were covered, as first-strand cDNA relied on TRAV- and TRBV-specific primers. TCRs underwent about 22 PCR cycles of amplification with a constant-region primer and V-primer adapter. TCRdb re-derived calls from the reads in MiXCR, one entry per CDR3 protein. The sample consists of some 100,000 distinct CDR3 sequences, under 25% of them appearing once. The time point: after trial treatment. Treatment in this sample: LDRT plus nivolumab, ipilimumab, low-dose cyclophosphamide and aspirin (RACIN trial). Along with nivolumab and ipilimumab, donors received aspirin, low-dose cyclophosphamide and low-dose radiotherapy. The source was PBMCs, collected after low-dose radiotherapy plus immunotherapy. The receptor comes from a male donor with prostate cancer.

Here the CDR3 DNA reads TGTGCCAGCAGTTACTCGGGACTTCAAGCTAATAGAGAGACCCAGTACTTC. Residues: CASSYSGLQANRETQYF. This chain links TRBV6-6 with TRBJ2-5; D perhaps matches TRBD2 (6 bases). V shed 0 bases and J shed 4 bases, with 18 bases lying between them. Germline V gene lookup returns CDR1 MNHNY and CDR2 SVGAGI (reference sequence). The length of the CDR3 is 17 residues.